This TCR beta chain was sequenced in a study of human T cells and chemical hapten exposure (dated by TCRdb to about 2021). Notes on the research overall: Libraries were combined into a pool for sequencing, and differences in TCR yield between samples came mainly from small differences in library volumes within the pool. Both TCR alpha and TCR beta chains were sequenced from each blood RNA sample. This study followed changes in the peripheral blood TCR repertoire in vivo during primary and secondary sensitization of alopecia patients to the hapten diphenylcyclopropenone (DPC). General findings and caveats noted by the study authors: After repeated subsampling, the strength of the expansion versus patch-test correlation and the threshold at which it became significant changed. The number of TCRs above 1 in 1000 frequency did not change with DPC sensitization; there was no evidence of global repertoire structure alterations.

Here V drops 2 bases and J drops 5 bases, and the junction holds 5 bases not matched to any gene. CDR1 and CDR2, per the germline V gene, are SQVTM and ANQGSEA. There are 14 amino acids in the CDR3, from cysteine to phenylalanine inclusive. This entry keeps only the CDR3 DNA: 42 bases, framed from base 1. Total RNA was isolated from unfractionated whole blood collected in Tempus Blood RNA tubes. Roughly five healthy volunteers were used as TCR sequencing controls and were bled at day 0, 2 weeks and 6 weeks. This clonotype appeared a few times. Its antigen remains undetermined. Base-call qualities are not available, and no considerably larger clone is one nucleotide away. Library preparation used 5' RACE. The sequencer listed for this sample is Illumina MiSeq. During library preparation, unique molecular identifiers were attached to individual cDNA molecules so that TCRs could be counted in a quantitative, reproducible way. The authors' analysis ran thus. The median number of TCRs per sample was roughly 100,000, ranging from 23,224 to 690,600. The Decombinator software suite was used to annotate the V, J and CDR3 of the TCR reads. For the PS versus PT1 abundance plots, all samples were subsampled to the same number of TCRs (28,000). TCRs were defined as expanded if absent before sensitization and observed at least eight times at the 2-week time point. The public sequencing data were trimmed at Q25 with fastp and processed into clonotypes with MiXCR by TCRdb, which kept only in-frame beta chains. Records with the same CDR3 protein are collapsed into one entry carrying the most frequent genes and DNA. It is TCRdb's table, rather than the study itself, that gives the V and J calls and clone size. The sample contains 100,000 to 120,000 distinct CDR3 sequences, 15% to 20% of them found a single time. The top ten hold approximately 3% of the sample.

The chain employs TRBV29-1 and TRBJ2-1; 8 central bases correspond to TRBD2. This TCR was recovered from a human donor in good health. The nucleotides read TGCAGCGTTGAACTGGGACTAGGGGACAATGAGCAGTTCTTC. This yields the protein CSVELGLGDNEQFF.